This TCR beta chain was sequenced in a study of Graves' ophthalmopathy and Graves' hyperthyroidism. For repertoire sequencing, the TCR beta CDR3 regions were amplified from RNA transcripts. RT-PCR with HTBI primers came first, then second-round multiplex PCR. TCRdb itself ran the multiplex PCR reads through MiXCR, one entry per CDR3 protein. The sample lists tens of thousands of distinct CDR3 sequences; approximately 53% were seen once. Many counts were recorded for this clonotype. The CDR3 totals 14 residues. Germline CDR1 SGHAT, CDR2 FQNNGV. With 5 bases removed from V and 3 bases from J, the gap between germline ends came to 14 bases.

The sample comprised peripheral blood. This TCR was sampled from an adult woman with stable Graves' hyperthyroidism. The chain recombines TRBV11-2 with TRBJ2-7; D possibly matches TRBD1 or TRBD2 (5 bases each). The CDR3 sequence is CASSPRDGGYEQYF. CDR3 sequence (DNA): TGTGCCAGCAGCCCCCGGGACGGAGGCTACGAGCAGTACTTC.